This T cell receptor beta chain was found in a study of CD8+ T cells in alopecia areata. Study findings and constraints: Scalp samples also yield sequences from resident alphabeta T cells of normal skin. Patients displayed less clarity in TCR sharing than mice, a finding possibly related to HLA. Affected scalp, especially in alopecia totalis/universalis, had a higher clonality than normal scalp did.

Indicated treatment: oral pan-JAK inhibitor, 5-10 mg twice daily. After isolation, RNA underwent reverse transcription to generate cDNA as the sequencing template. Assay: immunoSEQ multiplex PCR; the TCRdb copy retains only in-frame clones and omits some. The repertoire holds more than 110,000 clones, around four fifths seen once, with just under 25% in the top ten. The V and J ends lost 8 bases and 8 bases respectively, with 28 bases between them. Germline assignment: CDR1 SEHNR and CDR2 FQNEAQ (reference sequence). The CDR3 is 17 amino acids. A note on this clone: Its antigen is unknown.

V is TRBV7-9 and J is TRBJ2-1; D is perhaps TRBD2 (6 bases). This receptor was taken from a human donor with alopecia areata. The material sequenced was CD8+ T cells sorted from blood, taken at week 4, from a patient treated with tofacitinib. The CDR3, as DNA: TGTGCCAGCCGCAGCTTAGTTTCGGGGGACCTTCTACATGAGCAGTTCTTC. Translated: CASRSLVSGDLLHEQFF. Based on the CDR3 plus reference TRBV7-9 and TRBJ2-1, the full variable domain is DTGVSQNPRHKITKRGQNVTFRCDPISEHNRLYWYRQTLGQGPEFLTYFQNEAQLEKSRLLSDRFSAERPKGSFSTLEIQRTEQGDSAMYLCASRSLVSGDLLHEQFFGPGTRLTVL.